Sequencing of this TCR beta chain was carried out in a study of blood T cell repertoires in COVID-19. Study information: The study drew acute and convalescent COVID-19 samples from the United States, Italy and Spain. In each case, the material was cDNA or gDNA derived from T cells, B-cell-depleted T cells, or PBMCs.

CDR1 is MDHEN and CDR2 is SYDVKM in the germline V gene. This CDR3 contains 14 residues. With V trimmed by 7 bases and J by 7 bases, 9 bases remained unmatched. In the original workflow: Researchers report that nucleated cell counts were estimated from reference gene primer amplification. Sequenced by immunoSEQ multiplex PCR; TCRdb stores in-frame clones only, minus some. The DNA was the basis for D and trimming; V, J and clone size are from that table. The data hold around 260,000 clones, with roughly 90% observed a single time. The material sequenced was peripheral blood. This TCR was recovered from a woman aged 35 to 49 who had recovered from COVID-19. The gene calls are TRBV28 and TRBJ1-4; the match to TRBD1 covers 7 bases. The CDR3 reads CASTNGRGREKLFF. DNA for the CDR3: TGTGCCAGCACTAATGGTAGGGGGCGTGAAAAACTGTTTTTT.